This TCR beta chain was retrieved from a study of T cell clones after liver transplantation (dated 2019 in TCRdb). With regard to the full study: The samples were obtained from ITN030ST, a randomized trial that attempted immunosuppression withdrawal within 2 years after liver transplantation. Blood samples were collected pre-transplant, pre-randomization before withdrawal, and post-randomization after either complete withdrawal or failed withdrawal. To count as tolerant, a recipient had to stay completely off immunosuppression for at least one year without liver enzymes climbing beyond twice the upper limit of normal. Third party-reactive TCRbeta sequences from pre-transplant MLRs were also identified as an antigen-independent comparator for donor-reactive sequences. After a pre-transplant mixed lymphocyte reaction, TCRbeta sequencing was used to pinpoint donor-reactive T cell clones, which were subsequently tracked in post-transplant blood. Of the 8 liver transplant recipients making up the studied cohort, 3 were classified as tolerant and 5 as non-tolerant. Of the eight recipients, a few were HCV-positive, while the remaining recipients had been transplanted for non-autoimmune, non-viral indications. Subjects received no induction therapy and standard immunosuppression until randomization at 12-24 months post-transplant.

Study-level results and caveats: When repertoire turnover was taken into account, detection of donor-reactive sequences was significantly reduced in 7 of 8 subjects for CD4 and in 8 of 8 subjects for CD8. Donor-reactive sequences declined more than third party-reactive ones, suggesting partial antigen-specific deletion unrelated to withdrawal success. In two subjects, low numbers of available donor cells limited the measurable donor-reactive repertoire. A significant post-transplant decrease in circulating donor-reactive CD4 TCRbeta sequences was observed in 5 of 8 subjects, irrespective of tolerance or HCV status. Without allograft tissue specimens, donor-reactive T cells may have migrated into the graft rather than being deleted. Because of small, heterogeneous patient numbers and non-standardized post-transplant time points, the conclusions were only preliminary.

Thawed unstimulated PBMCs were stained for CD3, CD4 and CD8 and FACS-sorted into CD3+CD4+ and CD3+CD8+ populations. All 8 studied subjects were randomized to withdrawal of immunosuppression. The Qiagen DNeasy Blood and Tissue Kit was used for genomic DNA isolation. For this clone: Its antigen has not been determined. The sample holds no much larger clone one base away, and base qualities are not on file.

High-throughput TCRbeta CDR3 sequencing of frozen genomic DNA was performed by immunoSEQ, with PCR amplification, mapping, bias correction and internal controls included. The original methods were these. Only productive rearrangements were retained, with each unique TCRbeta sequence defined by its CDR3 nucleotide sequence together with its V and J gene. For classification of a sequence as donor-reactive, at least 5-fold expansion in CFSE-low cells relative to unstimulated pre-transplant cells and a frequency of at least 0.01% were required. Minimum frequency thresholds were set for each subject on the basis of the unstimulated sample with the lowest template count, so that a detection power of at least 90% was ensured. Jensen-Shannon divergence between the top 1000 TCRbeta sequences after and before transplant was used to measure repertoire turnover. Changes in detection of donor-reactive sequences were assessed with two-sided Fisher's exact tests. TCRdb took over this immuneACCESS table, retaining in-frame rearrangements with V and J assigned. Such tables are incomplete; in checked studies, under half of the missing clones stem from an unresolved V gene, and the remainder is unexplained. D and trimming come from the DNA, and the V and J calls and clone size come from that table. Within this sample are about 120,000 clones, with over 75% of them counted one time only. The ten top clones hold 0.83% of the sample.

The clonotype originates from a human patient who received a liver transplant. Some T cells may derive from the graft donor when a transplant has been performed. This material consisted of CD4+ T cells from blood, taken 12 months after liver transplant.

The DNA is TGTGCCAGCTCACTCCGGGACAGGGGGCTACGGGGCTACAATGAGCAGTTCTTC. This codes for CASSLRDRGLRGYNEQFF. The chain employs TRBV18 and TRBJ2-1; 12 bases in the middle match TRBD1. The germline V gene yields KGHSH for CDR1 and LQKENI for CDR2. Trimming accounts for 4 bases at V and 3 bases at J, while the number of junction bases matched to no gene is 10. The CDR3 contains 18 residues, cysteine and phenylalanine counted. Only the CDR3 DNA is retained, 54 bases long and in frame from the first base.